This record concerns one T cell receptor beta chain sequence. This sample was taken from a study of shared clonotypes between healthy human individuals. Study at large: Researchers drew samples from a couple of women and a few men aged 18 to 49.

The V gene end was trimmed by 8 bases and the J gene end by 5 bases; junction bases not matched to a gene: 16. Germline-derived CDR1 and CDR2 are SQVTM and ANQGSEA. The CDR3 spans 15 residues. Data came from immunoSEQ multiplex PCR; TCRdb stores just in-frame clones and leaves some out. The table lists around 2.1 million clones, just over 90% of them singletons. In the naive CD8 group, cells lacked CD45RO and were positively selected for CCR7, so terminally differentiated effector memory CD45RA+ cells were left out. Caucasian adults residing in Nashville, Tennessee made up all the donors. V gene TRBV29-1 combines with J gene TRBJ2-7, with 9 nucleotides matching TRBD1. The specimen was naive CD8+ T cells from PBMCs. This clonotype originated in a young man in good health. Some clones in this sample may be carry-over from other donors' samples. CDR3 residues: CSIRDREVAGDEQYF. The CDR3 nucleotides read TGCAGCATCCGGGACAGGGAGGTAGCTGGAGACGAGCAGTACTTC.